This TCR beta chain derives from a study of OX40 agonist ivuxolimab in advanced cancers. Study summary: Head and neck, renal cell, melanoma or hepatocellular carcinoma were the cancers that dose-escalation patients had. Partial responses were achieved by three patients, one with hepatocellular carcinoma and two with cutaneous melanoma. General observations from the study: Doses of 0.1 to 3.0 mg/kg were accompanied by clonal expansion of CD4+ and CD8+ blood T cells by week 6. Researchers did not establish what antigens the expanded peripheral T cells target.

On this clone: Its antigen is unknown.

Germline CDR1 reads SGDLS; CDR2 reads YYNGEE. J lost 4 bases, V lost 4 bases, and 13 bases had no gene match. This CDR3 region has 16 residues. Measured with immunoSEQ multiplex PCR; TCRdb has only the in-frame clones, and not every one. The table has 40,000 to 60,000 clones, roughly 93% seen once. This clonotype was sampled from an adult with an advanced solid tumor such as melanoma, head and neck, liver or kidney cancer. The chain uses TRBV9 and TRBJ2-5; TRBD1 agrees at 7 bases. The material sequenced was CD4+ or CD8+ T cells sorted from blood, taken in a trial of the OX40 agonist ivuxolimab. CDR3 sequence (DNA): TGTGCCAGCAGCAACCAGATGACAGGGAACGGAGAGACCCAGTACTTC. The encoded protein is CASSNQMTGNGETQYF.